This is a list of T cell receptor beta chains from one sample in a study of T cell repertoires in cytomegalovirus infection. The antigens these receptors bind are not known. Each CDR3 protein gets one entry after TCRdb re-called the reads with MiXCR. The sample has hundreds of thousands of distinct CDR3 sequences, approximately 40% seen once. The sequenced sample was cultured PBMCs, obtained from culture after CMV antigen stimulation. The source is a human donor in good health (CMV status not recorded). Some clones in this sample may be carry-over from other donors' samples. Both conserved end residues are part of each CDR3. The order of the fields is V gene, D gene, J gene, clone size, CDR3 DNA, CDR3 protein. D genes are given only for firm matches. Where a row states a size, it is once, few, many or the class of an expanded clone; other rows omit it.

TRBV19	.	TRBJ2-7	.	TGTGCCAGTCAGTGGCGCCCGGGGGCCTACGAGCAGTACTTC	CASQWRPGAYEQYF
TRBV27	TRBD2	TRBJ2-7	.	TGTGCCAGCAGTCCGGGACTAGGGGCGCACGAGCAGTACTTC	CASSPGLGAHEQYF
TRBV19	.	TRBJ1-6	few	TGTGCCAGTAGTATAAGTTGGGCAGGGGAGAATTCACCCCTCCACTTT	CASSISWAGENSPLHF
TRBV6-2/TRBV6-3	TRBD1	TRBJ2-1	.	TGTGCCAGCAGTCCCAACAGGGGGTTCGACAATGAGCAGTTCTTC	CASSPNRGFDNEQFF
TRBV27	.	TRBJ2-7	.	TGTGCCAGCAGTTTATCCGTGCGGGACACCTTTTTCTACGAGCAGTACTTC	CASSLSVRDTFFYEQYF
TRBV5-6	.	TRBJ2-5	few	TGTGCCAGCACCGAGGGGGGGTACCAAGAGACCCAGTACTTC	CASTEGGYQETQYF
TRBV15	.	TRBJ2-5	.	TGTGCCACCAGCAGAGAGTTCGGCAGGGGAAGTTGGGGAGAGACCCAGTACTTC	CATSREFGRGSWGETQYF
TRBV9	TRBD2	TRBJ2-1	once	TGTGCCAGCAGCGGAACTAGCGGGGGGGCCTACAATGAGCAGTTCTTC	CASSGTSGGAYNEQFF
TRBV7-9	.	TRBJ2-7	few	TGTGCCAGCAGCTTGCACCCCTACGAGCAGTACTTC	CASSLHPYEQYF
TRBV7-2	.	TRBJ1-1	few	TGTGCCAGCAGCACTCGGAACACTGAAGCTTTCTTT	CASSTRNTEAFF
TRBV5-1	.	TRBJ1-6	.	TGCGCCAGCAGCTTTCAGGGATTGGATAATTCACCCCTCCACTTT	CASSFQGLDNSPLHF
TRBV28	.	TRBJ2-7	.	TGTGCCAGCAGTTCCACACCACGACAGCTGGGCTCCTACGAGCAGTACTTC	CASSSTPRQLGSYEQYF
TRBV12-3/TRBV12-4	.	TRBJ1-2	.	TGTGCCAGCAGTTTTCGTTTGAATACCCTGGGGGGCTACACCTTC	CASSFRLNTLGGYTF
TRBV11-3	TRBD1	TRBJ2-1	.	TGTGCCAGCAGCTCGGGACAGGGAAGGGGTAACAATGAGCAGTTCTTC	CASSSGQGRGNNEQFF
TRBV20-1	.	TRBJ2-2	.	TGCAGTGCTACTGGGGTTGCCGGGGAGCTGTTTTTT	CSATGVAGELFF
TRBV5-4	.	TRBJ2-7	.	TGTGCCAGCAGCTTGCCAGCGAACGAGCAGTACTTC	CASSLPANEQYF
TRBV12-3/TRBV12-4	.	TRBJ1-3	.	TGTGCCAGCAGTCGTTCCATGCGGTATCCTGGAAACACCATATATTTT	CASSRSMRYPGNTIYF
TRBV4-1	TRBD1	TRBJ2-1	.	TGCGCCAGCAGCCTCGCTCCTACAGGGGGTTTGGACAATGAGCAGTTCTTC	CASSLAPTGGLDNEQFF
TRBV7-8	TRBD2	TRBJ2-2	few	TGTGCCAGCAGCTTAGTGGTTAGCGGGAGGGCCGGGGACCCCGGGGAGCTGTTTTTT	CASSLVVSGRAGDPGELFF
TRBV4-1	TRBD2	TRBJ2-2	few	TGCGCCAGCAGCCAAGAAGTGGGGGGGGGGACCGGGGAGCTGTTTTTT	CASSQEVGGGTGELFF
TRBV6-5	TRBD2	TRBJ2-1	.	TGTGCCAGCAGTGATACCGGGACTAGCGTGGATGAGCAGTTCTTC	CASSDTGTSVDEQFF
TRBV6-6	.	TRBJ2-7	.	TGTGCCAGCAGCCGATCGACCCGGGGATGGGAGGACGAGCAGTACTTC	CASSRSTRGWEDEQYF
TRBV10-3	.	TRBJ1-6	few	TGTGCCATCAGTGATGGCAGGATGGCCCTCCACTTT	CAISDGRMALHF
TRBV12-3/TRBV12-4	TRBD1	TRBJ2-1	once	TGTGCCAGCAGGCCGGGACAGGGACGGAATGAGCAGTTCTTC	CASRPGQGRNEQFF
TRBV7-9	TRBD1	TRBJ1-1	.	TGTGCCAGCAGCTACACAACAGGGGGCCTCCGAGTATTGTTT	CASSYTTGGLRVLF
TRBV5-6	TRBD2	TRBJ2-1	.	TGTGCCAGCAGCTTTGGGACTAGCGGGGGAAAGCAGTTCTTC	CASSFGTSGGKQFF
TRBV19	TRBD1	TRBJ2-1	few	TGTGCCATTTCGGACAGGGGAACCTACAATGAGCAGTTCTTC	CAISDRGTYNEQFF
TRBV12-5	TRBD1	TRBJ1-2	once	TGTGCTAGTGGTTTAGGGACAGGGGGCGTCTATGGCTACACCTTC	CASGLGTGGVYGYTF
TRBV6-5	TRBD2	TRBJ2-3	once	TGTGCCAGCAGTACCGGGACTAGATTTCCAGATACGCAGTATTTT	CASSTGTRFPDTQYF
TRBV2	.	TRBJ2-1	.	TGTGCCAGCAGTGTGGGTTCCGCGGATGAGCAGTTCTTC	CASSVGSADEQFF
TRBV7-9	.	TRBJ2-3	few	TGTGCCAGCAGCTCTACAGGGAGAGGATCAGATACGCAGTATTTT	CASSSTGRGSDTQYF
TRBV27	TRBD1	TRBJ2-7	once	TGTGCCAGCAGAAACCGGGACAGCTCCTACGAGCAGTACTTC	CASRNRDSSYEQYF
TRBV20-1	TRBD2	TRBJ2-7	.	TGCAGTGCTACGACTAGCGGGATCACCTACGAGCAGTACTTC	CSATTSGITYEQYF
TRBV6-5	.	TRBJ2-7	.	TGTGCCAGCGGAAGGGGGGCGAACGAGCAGTACTTC	CASGRGANEQYF
TRBV7-2	TRBD1	TRBJ1-2	few	TGTGCCAGCAGCATGACAGGGGCCGGCTATGGCTACACCTTC	CASSMTGAGYGYTF
TRBV7-9	TRBD2	TRBJ2-3	.	TGTGCCAGCGTCAAACTCGGCGGGAGTGTCACAGATACGCAGTATTTT	CASVKLGGSVTDTQYF
TRBV12-3/TRBV12-4	.	TRBJ1-6	once	TGTGCCAGCAGTTTAGTGGGGTTTAATTCACCCCTCCACTTT	CASSLVGFNSPLHF
TRBV4-1	.	TRBJ2-3	.	TGCGCCAGCAGCCACTGGAGGGATCCAGATACGCAGTATTTT	CASSHWRDPDTQYF
TRBV5-4	.	TRBJ2-7	.	TGTGCCAGCAGCTCTCCGACGGAGGACTACGAGCAGTACTTC	CASSSPTEDYEQYF
TRBV19	.	TRBJ2-2	.	TGTGCCAGTACTCAATTTGGGGACGCCGGGGAGCTGTTTTTT	CASTQFGDAGELFF
TRBV20-1	.	TRBJ2-3	.	TGCAGTGCTAGAGATGGTACAGGGAGCACAGATACGCAGTATTTT	CSARDGTGSTDTQYF
TRBV30	TRBD2	TRBJ2-1	.	TGTGCCTGGAGTGCTAGCGGCAATGAGCAGTTCTTC	CAWSASGNEQFF
TRBV7-6	.	TRBJ2-2	.	TGTGCCAGCAGCTTAGGAGGCGTCGGGGAGCTGTTTTTT	CASSLGGVGELFF
TRBV27	.	TRBJ1-2	.	TGTGCCAGCAGTTCGACTACAGGGCACCCAGCTAACTATGGCTACACCTTC	CASSSTTGHPANYGYTF
TRBV27	.	TRBJ2-2	few	TGTGCCAGCAGTTTAGAATGGGGGCTGGCCGGGGAGCTGTTTTTT	CASSLEWGLAGELFF
TRBV11-2	TRBD1	TRBJ2-2	.	TGTGCCAGCAGCTACACAGGGGTCGGGGAGCTGTTTTTT	CASSYTGVGELFF
TRBV7-9	.	TRBJ1-4	few	TGTGCCAGCAGCTTCTCCCAGGGGAATGAAAAACTGTTTTTT	CASSFSQGNEKLFF
TRBV6-1	.	TRBJ1-6	.	TGTGCCAGCAGGGAGGTTGCCTATAATTCACCCCTCCACTTT	CASREVAYNSPLHF
TRBV28	.	TRBJ1-1	.	TGTGCCAGCAGCTGGGCTTTTATGGCTATGAACACTGAAGCTTTCTTT	CASSWAFMAMNTEAFF
TRBV7-2	TRBD2	TRBJ2-7	.	TGTGCCAGCAGCCGCCAGATAGCGGGAAGGAACGAGCAGTACTTC	CASSRQIAGRNEQYF
TRBV7-6	TRBD1	TRBJ2-7	.	TGTGCCAGCAGCTCACTTGCAGGGGGCCTTGGCGAGCAGTACTTC	CASSSLAGGLGEQYF
TRBV7-2	TRBD1	TRBJ2-7	many	TGTGCCAGCAGCATCCGGGACAGGGGCTACGAGCAGTACTTC	CASSIRDRGYEQYF
TRBV12-3/TRBV12-4	.	TRBJ2-5	.	TGTGCCAGCGGCGGAGACCAAGAGACCCAGTACTTC	CASGGDQETQYF
TRBV6-2/TRBV6-3	.	TRBJ1-1	.	TGTGCCAGCAGATACGACGGACTGAACACTGAAGCTTTCTTT	CASRYDGLNTEAFF